This TCR beta chain was sequenced for a study of response to subunit inactivated influenza vaccine. TCRdb re-analysed the RT-PCR reads in MiXCR, keeping a single row per CDR3 protein. The sample shows roughly 570,000 distinct CDR3 sequences, roughly 15% of them seen only once. The CDR3 extends over 14 amino acids. V lost 1 base and J lost 5, with 12 bases in between. The germline CDR1 and CDR2 sequences are SEHNR and FQNEAQ (reference sequence). Turning to this clonotype: The antigen is undetermined.

Study results and limitations: The authors put forward the suggestion that each seasonal influenza vaccination may bring in only a limited number of new T cells.

This clonotype originated in a man between 45 and 60 years old who received an inactivated influenza vaccine. Specimen: PBMCs from blood, collected approximately 13 days after vaccination. The chain links TRBV7-9 to TRBJ2-7; D unresolved. CDR3 DNA: TGTGCCAGCAGCTTAGGCGCCCTCCGGGACGAGCAGTACTTC. Protein: CASSLGALRDEQYF. The full variable domain, with the rest looked up from reference TRBV7-9 and TRBJ2-7, is DTGVSQNPRHKITKRGQNVTFRCDPISEHNRLYWYRQTLGQGPEFLTYFQNEAQLEKSRLLSDRFSAERPKGSFSTLEIQRTEQGDSAMYLCASSLGALRDEQYFGPGTRLTVT.